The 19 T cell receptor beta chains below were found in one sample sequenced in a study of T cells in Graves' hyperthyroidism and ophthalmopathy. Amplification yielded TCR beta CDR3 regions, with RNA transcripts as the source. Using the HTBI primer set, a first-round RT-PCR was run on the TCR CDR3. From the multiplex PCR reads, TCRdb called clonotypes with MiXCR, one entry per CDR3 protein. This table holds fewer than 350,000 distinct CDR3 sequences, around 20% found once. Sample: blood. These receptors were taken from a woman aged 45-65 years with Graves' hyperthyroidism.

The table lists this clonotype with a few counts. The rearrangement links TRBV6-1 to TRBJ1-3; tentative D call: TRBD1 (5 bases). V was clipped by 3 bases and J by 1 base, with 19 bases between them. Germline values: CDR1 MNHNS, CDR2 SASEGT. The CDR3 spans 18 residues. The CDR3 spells CASSEPREGTGSGNTIYF. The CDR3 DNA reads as TGTGCCAGCAGTGAGCCCAGGGAAGGGACTGGGTCTGGAAACACCATATATTTT.

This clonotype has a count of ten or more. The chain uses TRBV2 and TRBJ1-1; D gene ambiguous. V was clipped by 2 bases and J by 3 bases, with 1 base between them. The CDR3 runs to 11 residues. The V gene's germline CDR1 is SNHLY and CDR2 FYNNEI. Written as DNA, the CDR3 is TGTGCCAGCAGTGAACACACTGAAGCTTTCTTT. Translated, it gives CASSEHTEAFF.

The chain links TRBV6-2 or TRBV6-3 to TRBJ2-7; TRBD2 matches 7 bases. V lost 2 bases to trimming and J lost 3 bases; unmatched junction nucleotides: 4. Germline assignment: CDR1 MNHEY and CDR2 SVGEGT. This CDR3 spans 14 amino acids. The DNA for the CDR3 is TGTGCCAGCAGTTACGGAATAGCGGGCTACGAGCAGTACTTC. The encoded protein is CASSYGIAGYEQYF.

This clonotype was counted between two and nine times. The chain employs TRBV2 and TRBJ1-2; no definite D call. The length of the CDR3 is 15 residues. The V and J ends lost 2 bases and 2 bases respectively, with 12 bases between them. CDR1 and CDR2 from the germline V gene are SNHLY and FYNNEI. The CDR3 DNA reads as TGTGCCAGCAGTGAACGACGGGCGGAAAACTATGGCTACACCTTC. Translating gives CASSERRAENYGYTF.

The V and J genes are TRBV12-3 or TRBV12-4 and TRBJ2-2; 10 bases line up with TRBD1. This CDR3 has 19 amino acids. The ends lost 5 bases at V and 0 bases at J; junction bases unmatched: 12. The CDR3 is CASSAGQGGRLTNTGELFF. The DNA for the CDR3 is TGTGCCAGCAGTGCTGGACAGGGGGGGCGCCTAACGAACACCGGGGAGCTGTTTTTT.

CDR3 region: CASSQQKLFF. The CDR3 DNA is TGTGCCAGCAGTCAACAAAAACTGTTTTTT. The rearrangement links TRBV28 to TRBJ1-4; D is uncertain. The CDR3 contains 10 residues. CDR1 and CDR2 (germline): MDHEN, SYDVKM. V was pared by 5 bases and J by 9 bases, with 4 bases between.

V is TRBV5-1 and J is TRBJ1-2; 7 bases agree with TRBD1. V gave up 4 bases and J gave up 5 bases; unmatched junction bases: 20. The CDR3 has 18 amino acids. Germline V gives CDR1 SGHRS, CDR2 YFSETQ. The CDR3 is CASSPAGHSSKGAYGYTF. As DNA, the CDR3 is TGCGCCAGCAGCCCCGCCGGACATTCTTCGAAGGGGGCATATGGCTACACCTTC.

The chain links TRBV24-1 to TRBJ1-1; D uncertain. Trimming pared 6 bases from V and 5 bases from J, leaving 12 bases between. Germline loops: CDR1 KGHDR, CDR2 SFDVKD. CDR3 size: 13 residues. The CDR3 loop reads CATSSGFETEAFF. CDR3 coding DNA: TGTGCCACCAGTTCCGGATTTGAGACTGAAGCTTTCTTT.

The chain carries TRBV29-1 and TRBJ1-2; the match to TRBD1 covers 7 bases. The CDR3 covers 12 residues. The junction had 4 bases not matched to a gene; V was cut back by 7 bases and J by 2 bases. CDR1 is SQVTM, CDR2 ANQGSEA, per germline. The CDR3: CSGGQANYGYTF. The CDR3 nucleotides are TGCAGCGGAGGACAGGCGAACTATGGCTACACCTTC.

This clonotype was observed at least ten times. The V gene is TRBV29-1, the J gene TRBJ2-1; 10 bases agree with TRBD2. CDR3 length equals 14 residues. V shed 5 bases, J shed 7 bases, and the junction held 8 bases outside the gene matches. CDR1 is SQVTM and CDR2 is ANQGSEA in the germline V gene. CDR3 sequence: CSVQKVTSGNEQFF. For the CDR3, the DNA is TGCAGCGTTCAAAAAGTGACTAGCGGGAATGAGCAGTTCTTC.

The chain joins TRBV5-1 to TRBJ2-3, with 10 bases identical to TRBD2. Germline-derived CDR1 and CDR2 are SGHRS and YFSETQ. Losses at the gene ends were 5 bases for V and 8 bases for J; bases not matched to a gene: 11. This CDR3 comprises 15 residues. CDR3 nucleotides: TGCGCCAGCAGTCTGGCTAGCGGGAGTCACGGTACGCAGTATTTT. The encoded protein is CASSLASGSHGTQYF.

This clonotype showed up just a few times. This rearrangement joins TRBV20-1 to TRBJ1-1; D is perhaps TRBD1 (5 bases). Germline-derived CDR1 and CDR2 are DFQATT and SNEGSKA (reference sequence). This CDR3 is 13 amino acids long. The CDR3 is CRGIRDFNTEAFF. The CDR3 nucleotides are TGCAGGGGAATCAGGGACTTTAACACTGAAGCTTTCTTT.

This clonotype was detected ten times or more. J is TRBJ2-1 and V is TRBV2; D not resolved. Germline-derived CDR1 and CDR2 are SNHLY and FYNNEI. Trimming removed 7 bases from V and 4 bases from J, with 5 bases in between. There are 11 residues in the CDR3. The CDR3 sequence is CASTFYNEQFF. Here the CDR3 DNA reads TGTGCCAGCACCTTTTACAATGAGCAGTTCTTC. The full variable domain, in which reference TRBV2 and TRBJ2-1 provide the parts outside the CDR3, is EPEVTQTPSHQVTQMGQEVILRCVPISNHLYFYWYRQILGQKVEFLVSFYNNEISEKSEIFDDQFSVERPDGSNFTLKIRSTKLEDSAMYFCASTFYNEQFFGPGTRLTVL.

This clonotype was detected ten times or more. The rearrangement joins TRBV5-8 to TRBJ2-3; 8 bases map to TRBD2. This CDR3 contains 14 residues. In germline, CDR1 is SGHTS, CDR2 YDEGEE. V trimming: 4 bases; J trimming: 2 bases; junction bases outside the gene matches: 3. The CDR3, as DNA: TGTGCCAGCAGCCTCGGGGGGGCCACAGATACGCAGTATTTT. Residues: CASSLGGATDTQYF.

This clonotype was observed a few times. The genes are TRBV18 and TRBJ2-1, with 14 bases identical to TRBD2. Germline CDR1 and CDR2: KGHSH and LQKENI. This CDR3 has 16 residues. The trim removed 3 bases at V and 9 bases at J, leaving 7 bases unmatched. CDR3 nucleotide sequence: TGTGCCAGCTCACCTAAGACTAGCGGGGGGGCCGGTGAGCAGTTCTTC. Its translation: CASSPKTSGGAGEQFF.

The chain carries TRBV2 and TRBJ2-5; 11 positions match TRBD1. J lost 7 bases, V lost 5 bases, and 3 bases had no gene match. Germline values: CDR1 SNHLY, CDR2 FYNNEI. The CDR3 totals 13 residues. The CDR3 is CASSRTGGGTQYF. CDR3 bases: TGTGCCAGCAGTCGGACAGGGGGCGGGACCCAGTACTTC.

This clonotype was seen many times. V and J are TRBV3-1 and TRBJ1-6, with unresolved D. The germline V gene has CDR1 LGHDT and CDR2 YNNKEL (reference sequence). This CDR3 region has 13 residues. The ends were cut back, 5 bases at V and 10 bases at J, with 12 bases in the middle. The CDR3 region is CASSETQRSPLHF. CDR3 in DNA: TGTGCCAGCAGCGAAACCCAACGATCACCCCTCCACTTT.

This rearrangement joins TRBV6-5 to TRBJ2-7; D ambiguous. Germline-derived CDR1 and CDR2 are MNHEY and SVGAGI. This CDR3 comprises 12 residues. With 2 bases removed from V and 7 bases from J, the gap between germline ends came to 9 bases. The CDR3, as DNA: TGTGCCAGCAGTTACACGCGTGAGGAGCAGTACTTC. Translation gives CASSYTREEQYF.

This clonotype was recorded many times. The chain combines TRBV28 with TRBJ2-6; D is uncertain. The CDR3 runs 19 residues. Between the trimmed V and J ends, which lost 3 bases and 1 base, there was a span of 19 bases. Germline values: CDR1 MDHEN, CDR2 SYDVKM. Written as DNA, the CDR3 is TGTGCCAGCAGTTTCCCTGGGCACACCTTGGGGTCTGGGGCCAACGTCCTGACTTTC. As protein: CASSFPGHTLGSGANVLTF.